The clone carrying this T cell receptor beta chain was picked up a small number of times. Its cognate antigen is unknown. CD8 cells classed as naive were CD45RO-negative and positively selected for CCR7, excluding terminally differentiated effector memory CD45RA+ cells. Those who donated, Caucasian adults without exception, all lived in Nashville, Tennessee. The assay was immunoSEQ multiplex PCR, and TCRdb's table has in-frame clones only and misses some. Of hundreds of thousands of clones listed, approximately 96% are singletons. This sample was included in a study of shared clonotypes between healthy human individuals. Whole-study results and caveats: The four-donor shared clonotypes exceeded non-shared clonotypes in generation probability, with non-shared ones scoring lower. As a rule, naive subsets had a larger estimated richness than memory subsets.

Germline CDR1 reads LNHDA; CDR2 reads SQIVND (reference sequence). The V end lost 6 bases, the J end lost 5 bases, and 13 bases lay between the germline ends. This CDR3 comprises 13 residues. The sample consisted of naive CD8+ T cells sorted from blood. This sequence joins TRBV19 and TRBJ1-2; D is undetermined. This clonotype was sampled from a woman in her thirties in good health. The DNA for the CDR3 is TGTGCCAGTAGCCAAGGACGGAGTTATGGCTACACCTTC. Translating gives CASSQGRSYGYTF.